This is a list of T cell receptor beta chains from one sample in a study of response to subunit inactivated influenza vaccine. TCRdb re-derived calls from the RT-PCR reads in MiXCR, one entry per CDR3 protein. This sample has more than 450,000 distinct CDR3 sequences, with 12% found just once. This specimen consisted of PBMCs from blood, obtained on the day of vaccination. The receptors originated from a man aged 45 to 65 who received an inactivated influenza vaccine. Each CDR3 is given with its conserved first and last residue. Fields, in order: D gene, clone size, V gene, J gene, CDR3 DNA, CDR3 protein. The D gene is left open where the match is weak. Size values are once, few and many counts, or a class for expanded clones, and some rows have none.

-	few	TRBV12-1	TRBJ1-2	TGTGCCAGCAGCTTTCCCCCGACAGCTAACTATGGCTACACCTTC	CASSFPPTANYGYTF
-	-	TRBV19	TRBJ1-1	TGTGCCAGTAGTACCCTCGTCTGGGGCGGGAACACTGAAGCTTTCTTT	CASSTLVWGGNTEAFF
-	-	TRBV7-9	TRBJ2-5	TGTGCCAGCAGCTTAGTGGCGACAGACCAAGAGACCCAGTACTTC	CASSLVATDQETQYF
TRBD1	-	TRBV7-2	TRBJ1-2	TGTGCCAGCAGCTTAAGGGGGCTACCCTATGGCTACACCTTC	CASSLRGLPYGYTF
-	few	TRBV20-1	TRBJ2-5	TGCAGTGCAGACCGGGACCCCCAGTACCAAGAGACCCAGTACTTC	CSADRDPQYQETQYF
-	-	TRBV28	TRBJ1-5	TGTGCCAGCAGTTTACCGGGATATCAGCCCCAGCATTTT	CASSLPGYQPQHF
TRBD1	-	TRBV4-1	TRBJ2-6	TGCGCCAGCAGCCAATGGACAGGGGCGAGGGGGGCCAACGTCCTGACTTTC	CASSQWTGARGANVLTF
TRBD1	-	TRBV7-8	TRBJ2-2	TGTGCCAGCAGCCGCCGGGACAGGTCGACCGGGGAGCTGTTTTTT	CASSRRDRSTGELFF
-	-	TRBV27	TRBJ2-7	TGTGCCAGCAGTTTATTGGACAGCACAAACTACGAGCAGTACTTC	CASSLLDSTNYEQYF
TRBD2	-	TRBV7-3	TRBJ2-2	TGTGCCAGCAGCCCACGACTAGCGGGAATCGGGGAGCTGTTTTTT	CASSPRLAGIGELFF
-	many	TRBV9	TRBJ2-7	TGTGCCAGCAGCGGACCCAGCTCCTACGAGCAGTACTTC	CASSGPSSYEQYF
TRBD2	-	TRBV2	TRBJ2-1	TGTGCCAGCAGTGGGGGGGGGACTCTGTCACGGAGCTCCTACAATGAGCAGTTCTTC	CASSGGGTLSRSSYNEQFF
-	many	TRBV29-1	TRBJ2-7	TGCAGCGTTGAGGGCGGGTCCGCCTACGAGCAGTACTTC	CSVEGGSAYEQYF
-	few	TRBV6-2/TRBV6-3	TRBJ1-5	TGTGCCAGCACTTTACACGGACGGTTCGATCAGCCCCAGCATTTT	CASTLHGRFDQPQHF
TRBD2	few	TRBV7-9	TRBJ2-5	TGTGCCAGCAGGAGCAGATTGGGACTAGCGGAAGAGACCCAGTACTTC	CASRSRLGLAEETQYF
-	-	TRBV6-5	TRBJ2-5	TGTGCCAGCACCTTTGGAGGGACCCAGTACTTC	CASTFGGTQYF
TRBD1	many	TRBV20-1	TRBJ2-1	TGCAGTGCTAGAGTTCCCGGACAGGGAAGAGTCGATGAGCAGTTCTTC	CSARVPGQGRVDEQFF
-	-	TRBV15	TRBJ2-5	TGTGCCACCAGCAGGGAAGTGGGGACCCAGTACTTC	CATSREVGTQYF
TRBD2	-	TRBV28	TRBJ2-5	TGTGCCAGCAGTAGAGCGGGTAGCGGGAGGTCGGAGACCCAGTACTTC	CASSRAGSGRSETQYF
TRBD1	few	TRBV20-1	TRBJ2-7	TGCAGTGCTACCCCCAAACCGGGGACAGGGGGTTTTTTCTTCGTCTACGAGCAGTACTTC	CSATPKPGTGGFFFVYEQYF
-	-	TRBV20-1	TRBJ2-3	TGCAGTGCGGCTTATTGGGACTCGGGCACAGATACGCAGTATTTT	CSAAYWDSGTDTQYF
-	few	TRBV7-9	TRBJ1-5	TGTGCCAGCAGCTTAGCGCTAACAGGGATGAGCAATCAGCCCCAGCATTTT	CASSLALTGMSNQPQHF
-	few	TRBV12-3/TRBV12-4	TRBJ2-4	TGTGCCAGTGGAACAACGTACATTCAGTACTTC	CASGTTYIQYF
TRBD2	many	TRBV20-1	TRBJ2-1	TGCAGTGCTAGAGATCTCGCTAGCGGGTACAGCTCCTACAATGAGCAGTTCTTC	CSARDLASGYSSYNEQFF
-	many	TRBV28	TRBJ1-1	TGTGCCAGCAGTTATTGGACAGATGGGGACACTGAAGCTTTCTTT	CASSYWTDGDTEAFF
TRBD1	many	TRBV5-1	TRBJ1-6	TGCGCCAGCAGCCTAAAATCGACAGGGGGCAATTCACCCCTCCACTTT	CASSLKSTGGNSPLHF
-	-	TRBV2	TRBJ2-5	TGTGCCAGCAGCCTACAGTACCAAGAGACCCAGTACTTC	CASSLQYQETQYF
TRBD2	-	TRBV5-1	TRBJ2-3	TGCGCCAGCAGCTTGGTACCCGGGACTAGCGGGAGCGCAGATACGCAGTATTTT	CASSLVPGTSGSADTQYF
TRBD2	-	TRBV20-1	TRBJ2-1	TGCAGTGCTAGAGATCTCGGGCTAGCGGGAGGGATAGCCCTCTACAATGAGCAGTTCTTC	CSARDLGLAGGIALYNEQFF
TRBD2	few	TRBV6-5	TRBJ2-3	TGTGCCAGCAGTTACCAGACAGGGCCTAGCGGGATCACAGATACGCAGTATTTT	CASSYQTGPSGITDTQYF
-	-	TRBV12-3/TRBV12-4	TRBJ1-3	TGTGCCAGCAGTTTTGCTGGAAACACCATATATTTT	CASSFAGNTIYF
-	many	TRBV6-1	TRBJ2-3	TGTGCCAGCAGACAAAGGGACGGGGGAAAGGATACGCAGTATTTT	CASRQRDGGKDTQYF
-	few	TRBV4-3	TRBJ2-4	TGCGCCAGCAGCCAAGATCGGACGAGGGGAAACATTCAGTACTTC	CASSQDRTRGNIQYF
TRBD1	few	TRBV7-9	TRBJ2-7	TGTGCCAGCAGCGTTATGGGACAGTACTACGAGCAGTACTTC	CASSVMGQYYEQYF
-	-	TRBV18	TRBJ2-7	TGTGCCAGCTCACCACCAAGGGGCTACGAGCAGTACTTC	CASSPPRGYEQYF
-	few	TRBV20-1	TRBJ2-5	TGCAGTGCTAGCGGACAGCCCCAAGAGACCCAGTACTTC	CSASGQPQETQYF
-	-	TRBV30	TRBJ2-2	TGTGCCTGGAGTGCCAGGGCCGGGGAGCTGTTTTTT	CAWSARAGELFF
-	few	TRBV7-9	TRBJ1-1	TGTGCCAGCAGCTTGGTGGGGACATCGAACACTGAAGCTTTCTTT	CASSLVGTSNTEAFF
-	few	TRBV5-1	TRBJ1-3	TGCGCCAGCAGCACGGGGCAGGGCTCTGGAAACACCATATATTTT	CASSTGQGSGNTIYF
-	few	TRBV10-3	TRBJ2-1	TGTGCCATCAGTTTTGCGGGGAACCACAATGAGCAGTTCTTC	CAISFAGNHNEQFF
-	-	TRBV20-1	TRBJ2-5	TGCAGTGCTAGCCGACAGGGAGGAAAGACCCAGTACTTC	CSASRQGGKTQYF
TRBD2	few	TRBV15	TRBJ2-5	TGTGCCACCAGCACTACTAGCGGGTCCCAAGAGACCCAGTACTTC	CATSTTSGSQETQYF
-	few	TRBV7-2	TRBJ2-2	TGTGCCAGCAGCTTCCGGGACGGAGCGTACACCGGGGAGCTGTTTTTT	CASSFRDGAYTGELFF
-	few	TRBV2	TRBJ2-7	TGTGCCAGCAGGGCGGGGACCCTTAGCTCCTACGAGCAGTACTTC	CASRAGTLSSYEQYF
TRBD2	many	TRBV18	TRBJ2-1	TGTGCCAGCTCACCACCGGGACTAGCGGGACTGAATGAGCAGTTCTTC	CASSPPGLAGLNEQFF
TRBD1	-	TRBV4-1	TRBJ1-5	TGCGCCAGCAGCCGCGGGGACAGGGGAAGCAATCAGCCCCAGCATTTT	CASSRGDRGSNQPQHF
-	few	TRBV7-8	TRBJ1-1	TGTGCCAGTGGACAGACGAACACTGAAGCTTTCTTT	CASGQTNTEAFF
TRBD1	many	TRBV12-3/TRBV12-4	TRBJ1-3	TGTGCCAGCAGTTCCCAGGACAGGGTGACCGGAAACACCATATATTTT	CASSSQDRVTGNTIYF
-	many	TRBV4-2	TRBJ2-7	TGTGCCAGCAGCCGGGGAGGAGGGGGACCCTACGAGCAGTACTTC	CASSRGGGGPYEQYF
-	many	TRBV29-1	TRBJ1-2	TGCAGCGTTGAAGTATGGAGGGAAGGAGGCTACACCTTC	CSVEVWREGGYTF
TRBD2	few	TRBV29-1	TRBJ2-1	TGCAGCGTTAATAGCGGGTCAAGCTCCTACAATGAGCAGTTCTTC	CSVNSGSSSYNEQFF
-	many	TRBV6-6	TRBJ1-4	TGTGCCACAACGGACAGCGGTAATGAAAAACTGTTTTTT	CATTDSGNEKLFF
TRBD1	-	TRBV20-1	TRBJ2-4	TGCAGTGCGACCACAGGGGACATTCAGTACTTC	CSATTGDIQYF